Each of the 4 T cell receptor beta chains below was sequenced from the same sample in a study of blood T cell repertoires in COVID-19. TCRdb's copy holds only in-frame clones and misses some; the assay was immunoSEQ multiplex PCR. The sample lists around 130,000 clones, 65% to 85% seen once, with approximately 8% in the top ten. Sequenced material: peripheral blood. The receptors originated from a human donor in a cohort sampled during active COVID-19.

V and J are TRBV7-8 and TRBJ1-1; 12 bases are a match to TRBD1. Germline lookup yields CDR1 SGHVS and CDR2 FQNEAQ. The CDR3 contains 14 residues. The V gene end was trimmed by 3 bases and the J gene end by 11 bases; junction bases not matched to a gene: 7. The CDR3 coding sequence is TGTGCCAGCAGCTTCTCCGGGACAGGGGGCAGGGCTTTCTTT. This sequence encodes CASSFSGTGGRAFF.

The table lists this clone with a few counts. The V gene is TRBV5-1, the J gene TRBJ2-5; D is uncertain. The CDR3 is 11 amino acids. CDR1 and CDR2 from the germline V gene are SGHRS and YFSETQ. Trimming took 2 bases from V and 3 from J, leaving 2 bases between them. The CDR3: CASSFKETQYF. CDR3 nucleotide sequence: TGCGCCAGCAGCTTTAAAGAGACCCAGTACTTC.

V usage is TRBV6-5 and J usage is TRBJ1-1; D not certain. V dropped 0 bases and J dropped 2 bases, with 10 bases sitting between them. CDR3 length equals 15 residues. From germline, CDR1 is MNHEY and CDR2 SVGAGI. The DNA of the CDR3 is TGTGCCAGCAGTTACTCCTGGGCCGTTAACACTGAAGCTTTCTTT. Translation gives CASSYSWAVNTEAFF.

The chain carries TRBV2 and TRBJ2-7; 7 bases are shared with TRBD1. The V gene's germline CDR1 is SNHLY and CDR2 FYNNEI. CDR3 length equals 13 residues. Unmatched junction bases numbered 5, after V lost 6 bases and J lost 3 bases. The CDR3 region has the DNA TGTGCCAGCAGACACACAGGGGACTACGAGCAGTACTTC. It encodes CASRHTGDYEQYF.